This TCR beta chain was captured in a study of T-cell reconstitution after alpha-beta-depleted transplantation in children. Study-level findings and limits: Surviving recipient cells, namely T cells and thymic progenitors, were the source of high day-60 TCRbeta diversity in some patients. Once a year had passed after transplant, T-cell counts and diversity came mostly from newly produced T cells.

Worth noting for this clonotype: Its antigen is unidentified.

The CDR3 consists of 14 residues. V lost 4 bases and J 4 bases, leaving 12 bases between the germline ends. CDR1 and CDR2 (germline): SGHRS, YFSETQ. The library targeted TCRbeta and was prepared with unique molecular identifiers. From the PCR reads, TCRdb called clonotypes with MiXCR, one entry per CDR3 protein. The profile shows a few hundred thousand distinct CDR3 sequences, 27% of them singletons. The V call is TRBV5-1, the J call TRBJ2-1; weak D call: TRBD1 (5 bases). The sequence derives from a boy younger than two with Wiskott-Aldrich syndrome, due to receive a stem cell transplant. The sample was PBMCs, taken before TCRalphabeta/CD19-depleted stem cell transplant. The chain's CDR3 is CASSMDTLYNEQFF. CDR3 nucleotides: TGCGCCAGCAGCATGGACACCCTTTACAATGAGCAGTTCTTC.